The 25 T cell receptor beta chains below come from one sample, sequenced in a study of T cells in Graves' hyperthyroidism and ophthalmopathy. Authors of the study amplified TCR beta CDR3 regions from RNA transcripts. First-round RT-PCR of the TCR CDR3 relied on the HTBI primer set. Each CDR3 protein gets one entry after TCRdb re-called the multiplex PCR reads with MiXCR. The repertoire holds a few hundred thousand distinct CDR3 sequences, with about 20% as singletons. Sequencing input: blood. The source is a man aged 30-40 years with Graves' ophthalmopathy.

Ten or more counts support this clonotype. V gene TRBV28 combines with J gene TRBJ2-1, with 8 positions matching TRBD2. CDR3 length: 16 residues. CDR1 MDHEN and CDR2 SYDVKM come from the germline V gene. J gave up 4 bases and V 4 bases, and 9 bases lay outside the gene matches. Here the CDR3 reads CASSSPSGRAYNEQFF. The CDR3 DNA sequence: TGTGCCAGCAGTTCCCCGAGCGGGAGAGCGTACAATGAGCAGTTCTTC.

The genes are TRBV20-1 and TRBJ1-3; unclear D gene. The CDR3 sequence is 15 residues long. Germline V CDR1 and CDR2: DFQATT, SNEGSKA (reference sequence). Trimming pared 0 bases from V and 0 bases from J, leaving 9 bases between. The CDR3 coding sequence is TGCAGTGCTAGAGATCAGGCAATCTCTGGAAACACCATATATTTT. This gives the protein CSARDQAISGNTIYF.

The genes are TRBV5-6 and TRBJ2-3; D is ambiguous. This CDR3 has 12 amino acids. The germline V and J ends were trimmed by 4 bases and 2 bases, with 5 bases remaining between them. Germline-derived CDR1 and CDR2 are SGHDT and YYEEEE. CDR3 sequence: CASSLFTDTQYF. As DNA, the CDR3 is TGTGCCAGCAGCCTTTTCACAGATACGCAGTATTTT.

The V call is TRBV11-1, the J call TRBJ2-7, with D unclear. This CDR3 region has 16 residues. Germline V gene sequence: CDR1 SGHAT, CDR2 FQDESV (reference sequence). Trimming shortened V by 5 bases and J by 0 bases, and 17 bases separated the two germline ends. The CDR3 here is CASSQEAGPRSYEQYF. The CDR3 nucleotides are TGTGCCAGCAGCCAAGAGGCCGGGCCCCGCTCCTACGAGCAGTACTTC. Based on the CDR3 plus reference TRBV11-1 and TRBJ2-7, the full variable domain is EAEVAQSPRYKITEKSQAVAFWCDPISGHATLYWYRQILGQGPELLVQFQDESVVDDSQLPKDRFSAERLKGVDSTLKIQPAELGDSAMYLCASSQEAGPRSYEQYFGPGTRLTVT.

This chain connects TRBV12-3 or TRBV12-4 to TRBJ2-5, with 10 bases lining up with TRBD1. The CDR3 is 15 amino acids. V shed 7 bases, J shed 5 bases, and the junction held 10 bases outside the gene matches. CDR3 nucleotides: TGTGCCAGCACCCCTTGGACAGGGGGTGGGGAGACCCAGTACTTC. It translates to CASTPWTGGGETQYF.

This clonotype was observed many times. V and J are TRBV2 and TRBJ2-1, with TRBD1 matching 9 bases. CDR3 length equals 13 residues. Germline loops: CDR1 SNHLY, CDR2 FYNNEI. After removal of 7 bases from V and 7 bases from J, the junction contained 5 bases not matched to a gene. The CDR3: CASIGTGRNEQFF. The CDR3 bases are TGTGCCAGCATCGGGACAGGGAGGAATGAGCAGTTCTTC.

The genes are TRBV4-2 and TRBJ2-1; possible D gene TRBD2, 6 bases. The V end lost 4 bases, the J end lost 0 bases, and 13 bases lay between the germline ends. CDR3 length: 16 residues. Per the germline V gene, CDR1 is LGHNA and CDR2 is YNFKEQ. This CDR3 is CASSLTFSGSYNEQFF. CDR3 sequence (DNA): TGTGCCAGCAGCCTTACTTTTAGCGGCTCCTACAATGAGCAGTTCTTC.

This clonotype was observed once. Compared with germline, one end of the junction differs, possibly owing to a read error. The chain is built from TRBV3-1 and TRBJ2-5; TRBD2 matches at 7 bases. Germline CDR1 LGHDT, CDR2 YNNKEL (reference sequence). The CDR3 length is 15 residues. The CDR3 reads CASSQDTMGGETQYF. The CDR3, as DNA: TGCGCCAGCAGCCAAGATACGATGGGGGGGGAGACCCAGTACTTC.

This clonotype came up a few times. V is TRBV3-1 and J is TRBJ2-1; no firm D call. The CDR3 is 17 residues long. Germline values: CDR1 LGHDT, CDR2 YNNKEL (reference sequence). V dropped 1 base and J dropped 8 bases, with 21 bases sitting between them. CDR3 DNA sequence: TGTGCCAGCAGCCAAGTTGGTCCGTCCGCGAGGTTGGATGAGCAGTTCTTC. Its translation is CASSQVGPSARLDEQFF.

This clonotype was recorded at least ten times. CDR3 nucleotide sequence: TGCAGCGCCGAAAGGACAGGGCGGGAGACCCAGTACTTC. Translation: CSAERTGRETQYF. The chain joins TRBV29-1 to TRBJ2-5, with TRBD1 identical over 8 bases. The CDR3 totals 13 residues. CDR1 and CDR2 from the germline V gene are SQVTM and ANQGSEA. V dropped 7 bases and J dropped 5; count of bases not matched to a gene: 9.

The gene calls are TRBV12-3 or TRBV12-4 and TRBJ2-1, with D perhaps matching TRBD1 or TRBD2 (5 bases each). The CDR3 spans 15 residues. V lost 8 bases and J lost 8, with 22 bases in between. CDR3 sequence reads: CASAPRDPRWDEQFF. CDR3 DNA sequence: TGTGCCAGCGCCCCTAGGGACCCCCGATGGGATGAGCAGTTCTTC.

Many counts were recorded for this clonotype. The chain joins TRBV11-3 to TRBJ2-5; no firm D call. Deletions cut 1 base from V and 9 bases from J, with 12 bases between. There are 13 residues in the CDR3. Germline assignment: CDR1 SGHNT and CDR2 YENEEA. The CDR3 reads CASSLGGSTAQYF. The CDR3, as DNA: TGTGCCAGCAGCTTAGGCGGTAGTACGGCCCAGTACTTC.

In this sample, this clonotype turned up a few times. This sequence joins TRBV5-1 and TRBJ2-1, with a weak D call TRBD1 (5 bases). Germline CDR1 is SGHRS and CDR2 is YFSETQ. The CDR3 sequence is 15 residues long. Trimming took 5 bases from V and 0 from J, leaving 12 bases between them. CDR3: CASRLDSDSYNEQFF. As DNA, the CDR3 is TGCGCCAGCAGGCTCGACAGTGACTCCTACAATGAGCAGTTCTTC.

The chain employs TRBV4-2 and TRBJ2-6; D gene uncertain. This CDR3 is 16 amino acids long. V was cut by 1 base and J by 0 bases, with 7 bases left in between. Germline V gene data show CDR1 as LGHNA and CDR2 as YNFKEQ. The CDR3 region has the DNA TGTGCCAGCAGCCAAGGGGCGATCTCTGGGGCCAACGTCCTGACTTTC. This codes for CASSQGAISGANVLTF.

The table lists this clonotype with many counts. The chain is built from TRBV3-1 and TRBJ2-1; TRBD2 agrees at 12 bases. The CDR3 is made up of 16 amino acids. V lost 3 bases to trimming and J lost 4 bases; unmatched junction nucleotides: 4. Germline V CDR1 and CDR2: LGHDT, YNNKEL (reference sequence). CDR3 bases: TGTGCCAGCAGCCACCTGGGGACTAGCGGGTACAATGAGCAGTTCTTC. Translation gives CASSHLGTSGYNEQFF.

This clonotype has ten or more counts. The CDR3 spells CASRQSLGLLAGVYNEQFF. DNA for the CDR3: TGTGCCAGCAGACAGAGCCTCGGGTTACTAGCGGGAGTATACAATGAGCAGTTCTTC. This chain uses TRBV11-2 with TRBJ2-1; 11 bases align to TRBD2. CDR1 is SGHAT and CDR2 is FQNNGV in the germline V gene. The CDR3 has 19 residues. V lost 6 bases, J lost 4 bases, and 17 bases stayed unmatched.

This clonotype has just one count. The V and J genes are TRBV19 and TRBJ2-1; 7 bases fit TRBD2. The V gene end was trimmed by 5 bases and the J gene end by 0 bases; junction bases not matched to a gene: 7. This CDR3 has 16 amino acids. CDR1 is LNHDA and CDR2 is SQIVND in the germline V gene (reference sequence). The CDR3 sequence: CASSLQAGRSYNEQFF. The CDR3 region has the DNA TGTGCCAGTAGTCTACAAGCGGGACGCTCCTACAATGAGCAGTTCTTC.

This clonotype was found a few times. The chain is built from TRBV28 and TRBJ2-7, with 11 nucleotides matching TRBD2. Germline V gives CDR1 MDHEN, CDR2 SYDVKM. V was pared by 5 bases and J by 2 bases, with 2 bases of the junction left unmatched. The CDR3 is made up of 14 amino acids. The CDR3 sequence is CASSRLAGTYEQYF. DNA for the CDR3: TGTGCCAGCAGTCGACTAGCGGGAACCTACGAGCAGTACTTC.

The chain recombines TRBV5-4 with TRBJ2-2, with D tentatively TRBD2 (6 bases). Germline values: CDR1 SGHNT, CDR2 YYREEE (reference sequence). Trimming took off 1 base at V and 1 base at J, with 14 bases between the two ends. The CDR3 loop spans 17 amino acids. The CDR3, as DNA: TGTGCCAGCAGCTTGCAGTGGGGCGGGAAGAACACCGGGGAGCTGTTTTTT. Translation gives CASSLQWGGKNTGELFF.

This clonotype has more than one count but fewer than ten. The genes are TRBV15 and TRBJ2-5; TRBD1 might be the D (6 bases). Germline V lookup: CDR1 LNHNV, CDR2 YYDKDF (reference sequence). The V and J ends lost 5 bases and 3 bases respectively, with 13 bases between them. The CDR3 contains 14 residues. For the CDR3, the DNA is TGTGCCACCAGCCCCGGACAGAAAGAAGAGACCCAGTACTTC. It specifies CATSPGQKEETQYF.

Remarks on this clonotype: The junction and the germline gene differ at one end; a read error may be behind it. This chain joins TRBV19 and TRBJ2-1; TRBD2 matches 11 bases. There are 19 residues in the CDR3. CDR1 LNHDA and CDR2 SQIVND come from the germline V gene (reference sequence). CDR3 in amino acids: CASSPRVLAGDSSYNGQFF. CDR3 bases: TGTGCCAGTAGCCCCCGGGTACTAGCGGGAGACAGCTCCTACAATGGGCAGTTCTTC. Based on the CDR3 plus reference TRBV19 and TRBJ2-1, the full variable domain is DGGITQSPKYLFRKEGQNVTLSCEQNLNHDAMYWYRQDPGQGLRLIYYSQIVNDFQKGDIAEGYSVSREKKESFPLTVTSAQKNPTAFYLCASSPRVLAGDSSYNGQFFGPGTRLTVL.

There are a few counts of this clonotype. The V gene is TRBV19, the J gene TRBJ1-1; D unresolved. V lost 4 bases, J lost 0 bases, and 12 bases lay in between. The CDR3 is made up of 15 amino acids. Germline assignment: CDR1 LNHDA and CDR2 SQIVND (reference sequence). The CDR3 reads CASSTSARMNTEAFF. CDR3 nucleotides: TGTGCCAGTAGTACGTCCGCGAGAATGAACACTGAAGCTTTCTTT.

This clonotype showed up just a few times. The V gene is TRBV7-9, the J gene TRBJ2-1; 11 bases line up with TRBD2. V trimming: 5 bases; J trimming: 9 bases; junction bases outside the gene matches: 12. The CDR3 spans 16 residues. The V gene's germline CDR1 is SEHNR and CDR2 FQNEAQ (reference sequence). CDR3 loop: CASSQQTSGIVGEQFF. CDR3 bases: TGTGCCAGCAGCCAACAGACTAGCGGGATCGTTGGTGAGCAGTTCTTC.

This clonotype appeared a few times. V is TRBV6-1 and J is TRBJ2-7, with 11 nucleotides matching TRBD1. The CDR3 is 15 residues long. J lost 5 bases, V lost 5 bases, and 8 bases had no gene match. The germline gives CDR1 MNHNS, CDR2 SASEGT. CDR3 nucleotides: TGTGCCAGCAGTCGTCCGGGACAGGGGGGCCACGAGCAGTACTTC. Encoded protein: CASSRPGQGGHEQYF.

This rearrangement joins TRBV20-1 to TRBJ2-7; a possible D gene is TRBD2 (5 bases). This CDR3 is built from 14 residues. Germline CDR1 and CDR2: DFQATT and SNEGSKA (reference sequence). The V end lost 3 bases, the J end lost 2 bases, and 14 bases lay between the germline ends. CDR3 in amino acids: CSARESEGTYEQYF. CDR3 DNA sequence: TGCAGTGCTAGGGAGTCCGAGGGAACCTACGAGCAGTACTTC.